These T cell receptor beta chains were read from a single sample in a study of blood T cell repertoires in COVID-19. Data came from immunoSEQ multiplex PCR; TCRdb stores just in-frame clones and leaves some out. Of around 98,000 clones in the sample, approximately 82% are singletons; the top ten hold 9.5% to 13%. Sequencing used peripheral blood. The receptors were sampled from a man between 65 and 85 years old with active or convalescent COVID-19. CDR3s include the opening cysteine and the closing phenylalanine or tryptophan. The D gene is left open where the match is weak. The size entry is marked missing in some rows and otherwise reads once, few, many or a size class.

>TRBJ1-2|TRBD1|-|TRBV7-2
CASSLGHSGTGNYGYTF
TGTGCCAGCAGCTTAGGGCATTCGGGGACAGGGAACTATGGCTACACCTTC
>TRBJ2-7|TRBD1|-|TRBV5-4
CASKGQDTYEQYF
TGTGCCAGCAAGGGACAGGACACCTACGAGCAGTACTTC
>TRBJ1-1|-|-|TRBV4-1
CASSHSLGRTEAFF
TGCGCCAGCAGCCACTCACTGGGGAGGACTGAAGCTTTCTTT
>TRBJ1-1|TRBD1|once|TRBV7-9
CASSLRTGENTEAFF
TGTGCCAGCAGCTTAAGGACAGGGGAGAACACTGAAGCTTTCTTT
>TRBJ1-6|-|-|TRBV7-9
CASSFALDSPLHF
TGTGCCAGCAGCTTCGCCCTAGACTCACCCCTCCACTTT
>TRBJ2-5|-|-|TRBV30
CAWSEGEETQYF
TGTGCCTGGAGTGAAGGAGAAGAGACCCAGTACTTC
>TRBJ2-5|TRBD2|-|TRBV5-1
CASSSVSGTSSETQYF
TGCGCCAGCAGCTCTGTCTCCGGGACTAGCAGTGAGACCCAGTACTTC
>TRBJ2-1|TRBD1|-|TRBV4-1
CASSLEGTGSSYNEQFF
TGCGCCAGCAGCCTCGAGGGGACAGGGAGCTCCTACAATGAGCAGTTCTTC
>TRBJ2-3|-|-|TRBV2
CASSEKRVGGDTQYF
TGTGCCAGCAGTGAAAAAAGGGTGGGGGGAGATACGCAGTATTTT
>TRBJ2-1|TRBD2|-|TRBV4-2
CASSPRVAGGSYNEQFF
TGTGCCAGCAGCCCCCGGGTAGCGGGGGGGTCCTACAATGAGCAGTTCTTC
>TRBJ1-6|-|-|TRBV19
CASSSSGSIYSPLHF
TGTGCCAGTAGTTCCTCCGGGAGCATCTATTCACCCCTCCACTTT
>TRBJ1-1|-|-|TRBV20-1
CSASLGGMNTEAFF
TGCAGTGCTAGTCTGGGAGGAATGAACACTGAAGCTTTCTTT
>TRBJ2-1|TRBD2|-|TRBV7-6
CASSLQTPGTSAEQFF
TGTGCCAGCAGCCTCCAGACCCCCGGGACTAGTGCTGAGCAGTTCTTC
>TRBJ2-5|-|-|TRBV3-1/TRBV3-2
CASSRGGGETQYF
TGTGCCAGCAGCCGGGGCGGCGGAGAGACCCAGTACTTC
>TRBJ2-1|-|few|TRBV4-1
CASSQYMLANNEQFF
TGCGCCAGCAGCCAATACATGCTAGCAAACAATGAGCAGTTCTTC
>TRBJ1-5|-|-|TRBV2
CASSPDRNSNQPQHF
TGTGCCAGCAGTCCCGACAGAAATAGCAATCAGCCCCAGCATTTT
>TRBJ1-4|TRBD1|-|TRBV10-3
CAISAGTGLEKLFF
TGTGCCATCAGCGCTGGGACAGGGCTAGAAAAACTGTTTTTT
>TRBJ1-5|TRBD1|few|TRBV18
CASSGQGSNQPQHF
TGTGCCAGCTCGGGACAGGGGAGCAATCAGCCCCAGCATTTT
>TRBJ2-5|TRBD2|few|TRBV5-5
CASSPGLAGAQETQYF
TGTGCCAGCAGCCCCGGACTAGCGGGAGCTCAAGAGACCCAGTACTTC
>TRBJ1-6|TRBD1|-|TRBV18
CASSRDRARSSYNSPLHF
TGTGCCAGCTCACGCGACAGGGCTCGGAGCTCCTATAATTCACCCCTCCACTTT
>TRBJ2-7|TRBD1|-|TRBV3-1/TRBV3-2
CASSQGQGPGEQYF
TGTGCCAGCAGCCAGGGACAGGGACCGGGCGAGCAGTACTTC
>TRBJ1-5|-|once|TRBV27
CASSPRGPDPQHF
TGTGCCAGCAGCCCTCGCGGCCCGGATCCCCAGCATTTT
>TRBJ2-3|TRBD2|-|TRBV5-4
CASSFGLDADTQYF
TGTGCCAGCAGCTTCGGACTAGATGCAGATACGCAGTATTTT
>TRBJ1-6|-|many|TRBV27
CASSSSSWAPLHF
TGTGCCAGCAGTTCCAGTTCATGGGCCCCCCTCCACTTT
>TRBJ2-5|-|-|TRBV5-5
CASSWTRYQETQYF
TGTGCCAGCAGCTGGACACGATACCAAGAGACCCAGTACTTC
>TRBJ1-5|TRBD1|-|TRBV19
CASSNDRGGNQPQHF
TGTGCCAGTAGTAACGACAGGGGAGGGAATCAGCCCCAGCATTTT
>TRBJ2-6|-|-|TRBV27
CASRTSGANVLTF
TGTGCCAGCAGGACATCTGGGGCCAACGTCCTGACTTTC
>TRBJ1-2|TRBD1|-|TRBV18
CASSPGTVGYGYTF
TGTGCCAGCTCACCTGGGACAGTGGGCTATGGCTACACCTTC
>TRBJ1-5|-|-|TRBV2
CASTKGGDTQPQHF
TGTGCCAGCACTAAGGGGGGGGACACTCAGCCCCAGCATTTT
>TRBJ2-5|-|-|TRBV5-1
CASSLVAAGNQETQYF
TGCGCCAGCAGCTTGGTTGCAGCGGGCAACCAAGAGACCCAGTACTTC
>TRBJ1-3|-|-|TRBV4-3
CASSLTGGGGNTIYF
TGCGCCAGCAGCCTAACGGGGGGCGGAGGAAACACCATATATTTT
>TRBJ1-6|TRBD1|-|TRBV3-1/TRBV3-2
CASSPRTGRANSPLHF
TGTGCCAGCAGCCCCCGGACAGGCAGGGCCAATTCACCCCTCCACTTT
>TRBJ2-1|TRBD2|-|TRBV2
CASSDRTRSNEQFF
TGTGCCAGCAGTGATAGGACTAGATCCAATGAGCAGTTCTTC
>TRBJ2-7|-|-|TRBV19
CASSSVGGSSYEQYF
TGTGCCAGTAGTAGTGTAGGCGGAAGCTCCTACGAGCAGTACTTC
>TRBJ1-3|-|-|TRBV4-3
CASSQDQGTSGNTIYF
TGCGCCAGCAGCCAAGATCAGGGGACCTCTGGAAACACCATATATTTT
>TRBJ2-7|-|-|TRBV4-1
CASSARDNSYEQYF
TGCGCCAGCAGCGCCCGGGACAACTCCTACGAGCAGTACTTC
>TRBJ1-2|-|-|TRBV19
CASGRGGSGYTF
TGTGCCAGTGGGAGGGGCGGATCTGGCTACACCTTC
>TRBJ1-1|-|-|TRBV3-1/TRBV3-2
CASSQGRGGTEAFF
TGTGCCAGCAGCCAAGGGAGGGGGGGCACTGAAGCTTTCTTT
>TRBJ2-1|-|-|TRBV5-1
CASSLADLPGNEQFF
TGCGCCAGCAGCTTGGCCGATTTACCGGGCAATGAGCAGTTCTTC
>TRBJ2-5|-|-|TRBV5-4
CASSSKGGPQETQYF
TGTGCCAGCAGCTCAAAGGGCGGGCCCCAAGAGACCCAGTACTTC
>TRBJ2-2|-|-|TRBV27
CASSLQDTGELFF
TGTGCCAGCAGTTTACAGGACACCGGGGAGCTGTTTTTT
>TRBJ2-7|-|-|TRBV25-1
CASSEVRRGSEQYF
TGTGCCAGCAGTGAAGTACGCAGGGGAAGCGAGCAGTACTTC
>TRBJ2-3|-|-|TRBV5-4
CASSPFGAGTDTQYF
TGTGCCAGCAGCCCCTTTGGCGCAGGAACAGATACGCAGTATTTT
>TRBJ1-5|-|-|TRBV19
CASSIPGQPQHF
TGTGCCAGTAGTATTCCAGGCCAGCCCCAGCATTTT
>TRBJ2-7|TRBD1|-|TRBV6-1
CASSEGQSEEEQYF
TGTGCCAGCAGTGAGGGACAGTCCGAAGAAGAGCAGTACTTC
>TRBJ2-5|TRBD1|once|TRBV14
CASSLGQGSGETQYF
TGTGCCAGCAGCCTCGGACAGGGATCGGGGGAGACCCAGTACTTC